This T cell receptor beta chain was identified during a study of beta chain features in type 1 diabetes. General study points: The similarity of naive, central memory and Treg TCRB repertoires appeared greater among patients than among healthy donors. Whether TCRB rearrangement is influenced by HLA type was left unresolved in this analysis. Shortening of TCRB CDR3s, moderate but significant, appeared in all four CD4+ subsets of Type 1 diabetes patients. In type 1 diabetes patients, VDJ junctions had fewer insertions; deletions at these junctions were more frequent.

Isolated RNA was reverse transcribed in full, so expressed TCRB transcripts were sequenced. Only in-frame clones appear in the TCRdb table, and some are missing; sequencing was by immunoSEQ multiplex PCR. Among a few hundred thousand clones listed, approximately 13% were seen once. Germline CDR1 MNHNY, CDR2 SVGAGI (reference sequence). The CDR3 spans 15 residues. With 4 bases removed from V and 0 bases from J, the gap between germline ends came to 11 bases. Cell sorting via CD45RO/CCR7/CD25/CD127/CD95/CD27 was performed to obtain CD4+ naive, central memory, regulatory and stem cell-like memory cells. There are a few counts of this clone. Antigen: not known.

V and J are TRBV6-6 and TRBJ2-3, with a weak D call TRBD1 (5 bases). Specimen: naive CD4+ T cells from blood. The TCR sequence derives from a woman aged 18-29 years with type 1 diabetes. DNA for the CDR3: TGTGCCAGCAGTTCGCACTGGGGCAGCACAGATACGCAGTATTTT. This codes for CASSSHWGSTDTQYF.